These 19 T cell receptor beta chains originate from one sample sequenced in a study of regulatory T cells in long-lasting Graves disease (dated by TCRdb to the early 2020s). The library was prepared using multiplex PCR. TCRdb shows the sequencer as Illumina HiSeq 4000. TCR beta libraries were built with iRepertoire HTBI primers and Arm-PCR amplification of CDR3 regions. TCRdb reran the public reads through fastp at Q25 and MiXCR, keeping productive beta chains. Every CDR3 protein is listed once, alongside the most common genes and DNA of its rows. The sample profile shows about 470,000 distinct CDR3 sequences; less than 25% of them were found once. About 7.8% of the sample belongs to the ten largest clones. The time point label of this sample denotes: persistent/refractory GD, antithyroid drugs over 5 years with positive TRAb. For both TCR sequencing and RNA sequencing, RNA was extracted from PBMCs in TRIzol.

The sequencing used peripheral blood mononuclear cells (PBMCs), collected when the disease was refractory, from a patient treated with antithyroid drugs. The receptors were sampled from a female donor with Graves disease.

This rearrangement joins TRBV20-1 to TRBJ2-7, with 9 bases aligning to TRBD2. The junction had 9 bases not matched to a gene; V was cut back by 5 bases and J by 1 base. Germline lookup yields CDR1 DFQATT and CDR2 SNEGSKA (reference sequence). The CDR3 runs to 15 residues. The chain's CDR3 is CSAYSTSGNSYEQYF. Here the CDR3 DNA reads TGCAGTGCTTATTCGACTAGCGGCAATTCCTACGAGCAGTACTTC.

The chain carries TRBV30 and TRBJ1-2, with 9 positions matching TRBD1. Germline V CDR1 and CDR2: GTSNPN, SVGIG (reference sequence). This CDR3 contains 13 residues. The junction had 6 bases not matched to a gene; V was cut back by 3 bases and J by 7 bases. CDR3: CAWRETGGGGYTF. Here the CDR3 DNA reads TGTGCCTGGAGGGAAACAGGGGGCGGTGGCTACACCTTC.

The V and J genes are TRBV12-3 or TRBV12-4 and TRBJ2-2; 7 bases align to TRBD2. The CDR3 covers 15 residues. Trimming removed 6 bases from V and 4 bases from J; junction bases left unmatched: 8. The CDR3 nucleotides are TGTGCCAGCAGCCCCGACTGGGGGGGCACCGGGGAGCTGTTTTTT. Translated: CASSPDWGGTGELFF.

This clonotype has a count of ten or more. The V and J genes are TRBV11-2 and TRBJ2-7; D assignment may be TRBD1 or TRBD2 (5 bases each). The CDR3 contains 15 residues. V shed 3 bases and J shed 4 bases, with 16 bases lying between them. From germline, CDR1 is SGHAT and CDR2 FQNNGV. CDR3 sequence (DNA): TGTGCCAGCAGCTTTTCTCGGGGCCCTGATTACGAGCAGTACTTC. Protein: CASSFSRGPDYEQYF.

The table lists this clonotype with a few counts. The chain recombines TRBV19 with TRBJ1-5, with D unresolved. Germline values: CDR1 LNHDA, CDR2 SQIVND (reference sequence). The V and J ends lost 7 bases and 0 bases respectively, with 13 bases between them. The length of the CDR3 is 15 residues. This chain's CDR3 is CASKGPEYSNQPQHF. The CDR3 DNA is TGTGCCAGTAAGGGTCCAGAATATAGCAATCAGCCCCAGCATTTT.

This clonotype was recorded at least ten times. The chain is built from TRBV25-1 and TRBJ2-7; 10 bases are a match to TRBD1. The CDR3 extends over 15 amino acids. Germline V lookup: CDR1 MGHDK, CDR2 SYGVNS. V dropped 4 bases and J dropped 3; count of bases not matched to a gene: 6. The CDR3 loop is CASSVPGTGDYEQYF. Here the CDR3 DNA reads TGTGCCAGCAGTGTACCCGGGACAGGGGACTACGAGCAGTACTTC.

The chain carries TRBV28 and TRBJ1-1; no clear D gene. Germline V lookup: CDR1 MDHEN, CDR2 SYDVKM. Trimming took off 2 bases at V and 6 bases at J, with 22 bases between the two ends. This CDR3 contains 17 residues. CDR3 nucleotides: TGTGCCAGCAGTTTAGTGATGGGGTTGGGGTTGTACGCTGAAGCTTTCTTT. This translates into CASSLVMGLGLYAEAFF. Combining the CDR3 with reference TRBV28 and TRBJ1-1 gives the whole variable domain DVKVTQSSRYLVKRTGEKVFLECVQDMDHENMFWYRQDPGLGLRLIYFSYDVKMKEKGDIPEGYSVSREKKERFSLILESASTNQTSMYLCASSLVMGLGLYAEAFFGQGTRLTVV.

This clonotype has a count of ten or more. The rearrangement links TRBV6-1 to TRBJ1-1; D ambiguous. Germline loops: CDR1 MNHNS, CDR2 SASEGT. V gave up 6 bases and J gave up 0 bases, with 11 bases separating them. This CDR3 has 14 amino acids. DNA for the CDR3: TGTGCCAGCAGCCTACAGTACATGAACACTGAAGCTTTCTTT. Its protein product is CASSLQYMNTEAFF.

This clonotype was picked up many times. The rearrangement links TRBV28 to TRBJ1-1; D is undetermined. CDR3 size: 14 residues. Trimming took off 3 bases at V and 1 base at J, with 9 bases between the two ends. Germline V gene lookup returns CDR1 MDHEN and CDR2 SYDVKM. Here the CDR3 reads CASSFAGSNTEAFF. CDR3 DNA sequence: TGTGCCAGCAGTTTTGCAGGATCGAACACTGAAGCTTTCTTT. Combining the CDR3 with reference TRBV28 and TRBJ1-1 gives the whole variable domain DVKVTQSSRYLVKRTGEKVFLECVQDMDHENMFWYRQDPGLGLRLIYFSYDVKMKEKGDIPEGYSVSREKKERFSLILESASTNQTSMYLCASSFAGSNTEAFFGQGTRLTVV.

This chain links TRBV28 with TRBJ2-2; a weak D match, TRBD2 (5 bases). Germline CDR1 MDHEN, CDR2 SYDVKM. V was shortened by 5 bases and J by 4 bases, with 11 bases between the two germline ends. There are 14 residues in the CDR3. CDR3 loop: CASSGGRSTGELFF. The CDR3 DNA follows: TGTGCCAGCAGTGGAGGCCGGAGCACCGGGGAGCTGTTTTTT.

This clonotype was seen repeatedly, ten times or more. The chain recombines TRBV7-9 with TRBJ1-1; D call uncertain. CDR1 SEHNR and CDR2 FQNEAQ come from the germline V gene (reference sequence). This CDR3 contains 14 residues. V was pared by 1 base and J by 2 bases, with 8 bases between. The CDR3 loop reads CASSLVDENTEAFF. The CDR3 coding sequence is TGTGCCAGCAGCTTAGTAGATGAAAACACTGAAGCTTTCTTT.

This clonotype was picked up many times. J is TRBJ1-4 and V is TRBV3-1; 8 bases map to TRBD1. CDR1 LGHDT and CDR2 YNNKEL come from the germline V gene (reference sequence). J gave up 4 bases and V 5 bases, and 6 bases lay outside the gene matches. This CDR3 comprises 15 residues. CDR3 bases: TGTGCCAGCAGCTACGGACAGGGAAGTAATGAAAAACTGTTTTTT. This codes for CASSYGQGSNEKLFF.

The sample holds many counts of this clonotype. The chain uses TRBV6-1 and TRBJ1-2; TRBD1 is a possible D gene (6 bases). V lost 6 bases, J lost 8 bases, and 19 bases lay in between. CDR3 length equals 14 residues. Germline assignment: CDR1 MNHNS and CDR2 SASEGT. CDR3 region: CASRPYRELDGYTF. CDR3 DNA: TGTGCCAGCAGGCCCTACAGGGAATTGGACGGCTACACCTTC.

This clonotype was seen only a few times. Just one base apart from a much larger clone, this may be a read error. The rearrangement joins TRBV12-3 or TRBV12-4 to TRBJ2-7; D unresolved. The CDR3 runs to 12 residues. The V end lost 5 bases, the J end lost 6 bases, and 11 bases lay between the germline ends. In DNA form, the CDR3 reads TGTGCCAGCAGTGTAGGGATGTGCGAGCAGTACTTC. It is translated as CASSVGMCEQYF.

The CDR3 spells CSARTRTNSYEQYF. CDR3 in DNA: TGCAGTGCTCGTACTAGGACGAACTCCTACGAGCAGTACTTC. The V call is TRBV20-1, the J call TRBJ2-7; D may be TRBD2 (5 bases). V was cut by 5 bases and J by 0 bases, with 14 bases left in between. CDR1 DFQATT and CDR2 SNEGSKA come from the germline V gene (reference sequence). The CDR3 has 14 residues.

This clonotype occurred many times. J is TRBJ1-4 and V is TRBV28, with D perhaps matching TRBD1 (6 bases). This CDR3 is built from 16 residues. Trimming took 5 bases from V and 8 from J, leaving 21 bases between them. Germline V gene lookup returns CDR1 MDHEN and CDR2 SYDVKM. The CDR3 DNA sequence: TGTGCCAGCAGTGCGCCTGGACAGAGCGGATTCGAAAAACTGTTTTTT. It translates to CASSAPGQSGFEKLFF.

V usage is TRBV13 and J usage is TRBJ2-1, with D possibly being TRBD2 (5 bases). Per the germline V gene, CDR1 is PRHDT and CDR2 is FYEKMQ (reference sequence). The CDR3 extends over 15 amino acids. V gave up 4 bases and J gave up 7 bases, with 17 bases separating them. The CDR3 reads CASSSLTLVANEQFF. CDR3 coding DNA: TGTGCCAGCAGCTCCTTAACACTAGTTGCTAATGAGCAGTTCTTC.

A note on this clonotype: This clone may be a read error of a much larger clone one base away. The CDR3 here is CASSLLGSGKRAF. The CDR3, as DNA: TGTGCCAGCAGCCTCCTAGGCAGCGGGAAGAGGGCCTTC. This rearrangement joins TRBV7-2 to TRBJ2-7, with 7 bases that match TRBD2. CDR3 length: 13 amino acids. Germline V CDR1 and CDR2: SGHTA, FQGNSA.

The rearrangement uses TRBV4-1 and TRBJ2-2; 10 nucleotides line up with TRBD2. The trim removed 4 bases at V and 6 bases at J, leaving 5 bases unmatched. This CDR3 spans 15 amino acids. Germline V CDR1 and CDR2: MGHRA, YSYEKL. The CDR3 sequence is CASSPLAGAAGELFF. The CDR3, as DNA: TGCGCCAGCAGCCCGCTAGCGGGAGCCGCCGGGGAGCTGTTTTTT.